This T cell receptor beta chain is from a study of T cells after posttransplantation cyclophosphamide. Study findings and constraints: After PTCy, TRB diversity resembled that of CNI/methotrexate controls. Tissue-infiltrating T cells from skin or gut overlapped little with blood T cells. Donor-recipient repertoire similarity was low at 1-2 months, rising over year one.

Produced via immunoSEQ multiplex PCR; TCRdb's table is partial and in-frame only. The data contain 15,000 to 20,000 clones, roughly 84% of them singletons. This CDR3 has 13 residues. V was cut by 6 bases and J by 8 bases, with 13 bases left in between. Germline V gene sequence: CDR1 MNHNS, CDR2 SASEGT. Sampled 1 year posttransplant, controls received myeloablative marrow transplants, methotrexate and a calcineurin inhibitor. Turning to this clone: The target antigen is unknown.

The receptor comes from a male patient aged 45-59 years who received an allogeneic stem cell transplant from an unrelated donor, was CMV-positive, and had chronic GVHD only. Some T cells may possibly be graft donor cells. The chain uses TRBV6-1 and TRBJ1-4; possibly TRBD1 for D (5 bases). The sequenced sample was PBMCs, obtained after an allogeneic stem cell transplant with a calcineurin inhibitor and methotrexate. The CDR3 DNA reads as TGTGCCAGCAGCGGAGGGGACGCCGAAAAACTGTTTTTT. Translation gives CASSGGDAEKLFF.